One sample yielded the 5 T cell receptor beta chains listed below, sequenced in a study of blood T cell repertoires in COVID-19. Method: immunoSEQ multiplex PCR; TCRdb's copy keeps in-frame clones and lacks some. Of 300,000 or so clones in the sample, more than 75% were seen once. The specimen was PBMCs or T cells enriched from blood (not recorded which). The receptors originated from a man aged 60-69 years who had recovered from COVID-19.

V gene TRBV12-3 or TRBV12-4 combines with J gene TRBJ2-1; D is perhaps TRBD1 (6 bases). Trimming took off 6 bases at V and 9 bases at J, with 9 bases between the two ends. This CDR3 is 11 amino acids long. CDR3 protein: CASSRGFEQFF. The CDR3 bases are TGTGCCAGCAGCAGGGGATTTGAGCAGTTCTTC.

The chain uses TRBV30 and TRBJ1-5, with TRBD1 matching over 8 bases. CDR3 size: 16 residues. From germline, CDR1 is GTSNPN and CDR2 SVGIG (reference sequence). V lost 4 bases, J lost 1 base, and 9 bases stayed unmatched. The CDR3 sequence is CAWKTGTGRSNQPQHF. The CDR3 bases are TGTGCCTGGAAAACCGGGACAGGCAGAAGCAATCAGCCCCAGCATTTT.

The rearrangement uses TRBV9 and TRBJ1-4; 7 bases fit TRBD1. This CDR3 contains 14 residues. The germline CDR1 and CDR2 sequences are SGDLS and YYNGEE. J was trimmed by 5 bases and V by 4 bases; bases with no gene match: 5. CDR3 protein: CASSQGQVNEKLFF. Written as DNA, the CDR3 is TGTGCCAGCAGCCAAGGACAGGTCAATGAAAAACTGTTTTTT.

V usage is TRBV18 and J usage is TRBJ1-2; D is undetermined. Germline assignment: CDR1 KGHSH and CDR2 LQKENI. V was shortened by 3 bases and J by 3 bases, with 5 bases between the two germline ends. The CDR3 extends over 12 amino acids. The CDR3 sequence: CASSPSDYGYTF. CDR3 DNA: TGTGCCAGCTCACCCTCGGACTATGGCTACACCTTC. Complete variable domain (other parts from reference TRBV18 and TRBJ1-2): NAGVMQNPRHLVRRRGQEARLRCSPMKGHSHVYWYRQLPEEGLKFMVYLQKENIIDESGMPKERFSAEFPKEGPSILRIQQVVRGDSAAYFCASSPSDYGYTFGSGTRLTVV.

V gene TRBV3-1 (or the pseudogene TRBV3-2) combines with J gene TRBJ1-1; D unresolved. The CDR3 extends over 15 amino acids. The V and J ends lost 3 bases and 1 base respectively, with 12 bases between them. CDR1 is LGHDT and CDR2 is YNNKEL in the germline V gene (reference sequence). CDR3 bases: TGTGCCAGCAGCCACAGTCCCCCCGCGAACACTGAAGCTTTCTTT. Translating it yields CASSHSPPANTEAFF.